This T cell receptor beta chain came from a study of monozygotic twins with inflammatory bowel disease. Whole-blood total RNA was extracted without T cell sorting. From approximately 3,500 ng of total RNA, each TCR library was prepared. Using the 5' RACE reads, TCRdb records one entry per CDR3 protein without DNA. This sample's table has 300,000 to 400,000 distinct CDR3 sequences. This TCR was recovered from a human donor with ulcerative colitis or Crohn's disease, or a healthy co-twin of an affected twin (not recorded which). The sequenced sample consisted of blood.

The chain's CDR3 is CATGRPRTARTEAFF. V is TRBV15 and J is TRBJ1-1; TCRdb's assignment of TRBD1 cannot be checked, as there is no DNA. Germline-derived CDR1 and CDR2 are LNHNV and YYDKDF (reference sequence). The CDR3 has 15 amino acids.